The T cell receptor (beta chain) described here comes from a study of CXCR3-negative and CXCR3-positive naive CD8 T cells. UMI labels and 5' RACE were used to prepare the TRB cDNA libraries. TCRdb reprocessed the 5' RACE reads; each CDR3 protein has one entry and no DNA is given. The sample totals 45,000 to 75,000 distinct CDR3 sequences. The specimen sequenced was naive CXCR3- CD8+ T cells from blood. Documented subset: CD45RO-CCR7+CD27+CD95- naive CD8+ T cells lacking CXCR3 (TNR3-). The TCR originated in a human donor in good health. Some clones in this sample may be carry-over from other donors' samples.

The CDR3 is CAIRGDSYNEQFF. The chain recombines TRBV10-3 with TRBJ2-1. The CDR3 length is 13 residues. Germline V gives CDR1 ENHRY, CDR2 SYGVKD.